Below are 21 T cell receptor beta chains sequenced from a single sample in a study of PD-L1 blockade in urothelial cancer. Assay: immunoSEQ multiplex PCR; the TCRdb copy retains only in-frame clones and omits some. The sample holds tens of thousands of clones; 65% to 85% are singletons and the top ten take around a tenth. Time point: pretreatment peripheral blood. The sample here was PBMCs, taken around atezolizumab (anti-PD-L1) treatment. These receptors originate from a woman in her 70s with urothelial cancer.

The CDR3 nucleotides are TGTGCCAGCAGTTTATTTCCACAGGGGACGGGTGGCTACACCTTC. Its protein product is CASSLFPQGTGGYTF. This sequence joins TRBV28 and TRBJ1-2; TRBD1 agrees at 7 bases. CDR3 size: 15 residues. In germline, CDR1 is MDHEN, CDR2 SYDVKM. V lost 1 base and J lost 7; bases outside the gene matches: 9.

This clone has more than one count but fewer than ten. For the CDR3, the DNA is TGTGCCAGTAGTGGGACTAGTGTCGATACGCAGTATTTT. Its translation is CASSGTSVDTQYF. The gene calls are TRBV19 and TRBJ2-3, with 8 bases matching TRBD2. The ends lost 5 bases at V and 6 bases at J; junction bases unmatched: 4. CDR3 length equals 13 residues. Looked up from germline, CDR1 is LNHDA and CDR2 is SQIVND (reference sequence).

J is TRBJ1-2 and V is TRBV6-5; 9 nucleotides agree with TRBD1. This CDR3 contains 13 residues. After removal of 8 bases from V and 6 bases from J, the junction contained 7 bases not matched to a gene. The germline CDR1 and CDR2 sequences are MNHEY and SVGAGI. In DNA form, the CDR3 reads TGTGCCAGCGGGGACAGGGAGTTTAATGGCTACACCTTC. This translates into CASGDREFNGYTF.

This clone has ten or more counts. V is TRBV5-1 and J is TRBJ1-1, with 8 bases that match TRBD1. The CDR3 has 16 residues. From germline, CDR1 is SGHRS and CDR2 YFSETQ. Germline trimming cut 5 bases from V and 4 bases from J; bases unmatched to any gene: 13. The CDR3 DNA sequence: TGCGCCAGCAGGACCGATTCAGGGGGCGTTCGCACTGAAGCTTTCTTT. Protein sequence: CASRTDSGGVRTEAFF.

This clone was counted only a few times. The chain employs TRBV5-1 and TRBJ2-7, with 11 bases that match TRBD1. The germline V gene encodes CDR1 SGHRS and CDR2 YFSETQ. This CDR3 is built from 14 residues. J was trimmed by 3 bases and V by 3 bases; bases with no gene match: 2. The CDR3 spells CASSSDRGLYEQYF. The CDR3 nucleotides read TGCGCCAGCAGCTCGGACAGGGGGCTCTACGAGCAGTACTTC.

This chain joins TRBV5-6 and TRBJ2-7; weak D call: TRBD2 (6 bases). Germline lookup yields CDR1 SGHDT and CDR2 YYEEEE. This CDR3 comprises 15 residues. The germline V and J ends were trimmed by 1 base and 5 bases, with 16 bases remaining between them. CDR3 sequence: CASSLMFSGVNEQYF. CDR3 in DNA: TGTGCCAGCAGCTTGATGTTTAGCGGAGTAAACGAGCAGTACTTC.

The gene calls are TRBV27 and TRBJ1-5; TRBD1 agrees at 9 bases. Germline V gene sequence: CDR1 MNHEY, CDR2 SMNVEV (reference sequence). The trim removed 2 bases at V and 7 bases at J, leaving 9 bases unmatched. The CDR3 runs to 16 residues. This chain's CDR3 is CASSLKWGTGFQPQHF. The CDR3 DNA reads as TGTGCCAGCAGTTTAAAATGGGGGACAGGGTTCCAGCCCCAGCATTTT.

CDR3 residues: CASTRHYSLAGNEQFF. CDR3 in DNA: TGTGCCAGCACCAGGCACTATAGTCTAGCGGGTAATGAGCAGTTCTTC. The chain recombines TRBV28 with TRBJ2-1; 8 positions agree with TRBD2. The V gene's germline CDR1 is MDHEN and CDR2 SYDVKM. The trim removed 7 bases at V and 7 bases at J, leaving 15 bases unmatched. This CDR3 has 16 residues.

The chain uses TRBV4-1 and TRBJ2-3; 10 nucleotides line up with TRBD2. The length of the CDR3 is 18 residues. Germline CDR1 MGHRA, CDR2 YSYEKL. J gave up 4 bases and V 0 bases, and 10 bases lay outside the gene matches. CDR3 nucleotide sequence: TGCGCCAGCAGCCAAGATTGGCTAGCGGGAGTAGGATCAGATACGCAGTATTTT. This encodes CASSQDWLAGVGSDTQYF.

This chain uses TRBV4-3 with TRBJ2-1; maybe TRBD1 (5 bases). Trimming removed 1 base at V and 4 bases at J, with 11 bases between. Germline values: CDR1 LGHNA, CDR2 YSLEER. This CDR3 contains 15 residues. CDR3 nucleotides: TGCGCCAGCAGCCAAGGTTGGCAGGGATACAATGAGCAGTTCTTC. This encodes CASSQGWQGYNEQFF.

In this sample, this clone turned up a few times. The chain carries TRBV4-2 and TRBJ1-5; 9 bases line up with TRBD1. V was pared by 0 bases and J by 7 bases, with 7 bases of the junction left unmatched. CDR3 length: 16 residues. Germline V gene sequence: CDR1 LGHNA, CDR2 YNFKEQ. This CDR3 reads CASSQDFDRGWQPQHF. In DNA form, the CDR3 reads TGTGCCAGCAGCCAAGATTTCGACAGGGGGTGGCAGCCCCAGCATTTT.

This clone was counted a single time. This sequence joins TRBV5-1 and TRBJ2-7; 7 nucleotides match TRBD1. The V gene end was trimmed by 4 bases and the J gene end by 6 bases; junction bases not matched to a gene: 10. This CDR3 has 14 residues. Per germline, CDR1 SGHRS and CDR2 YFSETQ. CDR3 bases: TGCGCCAGCAGCCGAGACAGGGAACGTCTCGAGCAGTACTTC. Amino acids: CASSRDRERLEQYF.

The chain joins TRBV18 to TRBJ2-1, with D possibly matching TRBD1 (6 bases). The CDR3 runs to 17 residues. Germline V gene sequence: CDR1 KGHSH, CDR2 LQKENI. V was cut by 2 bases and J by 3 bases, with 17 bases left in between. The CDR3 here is CASSPEAGAPRYNEQFF. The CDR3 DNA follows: TGTGCCAGCTCACCAGAGGCAGGGGCCCCCCGCTACAATGAGCAGTTCTTC.

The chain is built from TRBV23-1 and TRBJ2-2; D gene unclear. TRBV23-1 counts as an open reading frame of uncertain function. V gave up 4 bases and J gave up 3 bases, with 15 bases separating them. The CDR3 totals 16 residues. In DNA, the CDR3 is TGCGCCAGCAGTCCAGGCCAGGTAAGTTACACCGGGGAGCTGTTTTTT. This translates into CASSPGQVSYTGELFF.

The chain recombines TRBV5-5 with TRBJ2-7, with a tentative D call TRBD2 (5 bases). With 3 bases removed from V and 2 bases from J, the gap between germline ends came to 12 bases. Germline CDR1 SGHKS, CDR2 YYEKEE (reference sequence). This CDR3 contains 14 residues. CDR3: CASSSMRVAYEQYF. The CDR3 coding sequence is TGTGCCAGCAGCTCTATGCGGGTGGCCTACGAGCAGTACTTC.

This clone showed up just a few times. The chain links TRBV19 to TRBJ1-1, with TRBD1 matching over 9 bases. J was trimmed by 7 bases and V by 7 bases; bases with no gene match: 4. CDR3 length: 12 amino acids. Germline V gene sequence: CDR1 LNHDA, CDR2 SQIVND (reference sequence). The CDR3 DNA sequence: TGTGCCAGTACACAGGGGGCCCTTGAAGCTTTCTTT. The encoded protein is CASTQGALEAFF.

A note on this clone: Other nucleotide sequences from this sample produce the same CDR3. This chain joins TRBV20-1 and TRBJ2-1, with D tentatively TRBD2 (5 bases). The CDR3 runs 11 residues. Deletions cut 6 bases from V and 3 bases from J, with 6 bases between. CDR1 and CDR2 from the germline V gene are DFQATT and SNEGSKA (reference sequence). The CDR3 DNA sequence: TGCAGTGCACGGGACTACAATGAGCAGTTCTTC. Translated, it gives CSARDYNEQFF.

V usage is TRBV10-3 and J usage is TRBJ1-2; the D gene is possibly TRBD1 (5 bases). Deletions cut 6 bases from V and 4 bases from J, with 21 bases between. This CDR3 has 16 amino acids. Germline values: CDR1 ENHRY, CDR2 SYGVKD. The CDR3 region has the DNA TGTGCCATCAGAACCCCGGGGGAGTCGGGGGGCTATGGCTACACCTTC. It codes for CAIRTPGESGGYGYTF.

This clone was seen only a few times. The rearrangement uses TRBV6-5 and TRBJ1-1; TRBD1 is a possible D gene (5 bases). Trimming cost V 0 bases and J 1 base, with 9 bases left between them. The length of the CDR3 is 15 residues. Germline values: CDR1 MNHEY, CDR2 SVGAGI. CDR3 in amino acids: CASSYSGHTNTEAFF. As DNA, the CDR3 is TGTGCCAGCAGTTACTCGGGGCACACGAACACTGAAGCTTTCTTT.

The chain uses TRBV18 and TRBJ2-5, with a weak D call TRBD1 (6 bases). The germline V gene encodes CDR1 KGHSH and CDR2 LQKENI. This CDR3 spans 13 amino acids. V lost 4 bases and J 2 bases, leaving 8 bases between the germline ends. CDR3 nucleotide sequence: TGTGCCAGCTCACAGGACAGACAAGAGACCCAGTACTTC. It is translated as CASSQDRQETQYF.

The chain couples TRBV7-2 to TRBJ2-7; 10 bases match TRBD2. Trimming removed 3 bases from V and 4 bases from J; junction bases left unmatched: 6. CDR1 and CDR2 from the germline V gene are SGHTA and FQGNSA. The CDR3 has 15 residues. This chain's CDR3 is CASSFTASGGYEQYF. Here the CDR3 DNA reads TGTGCCAGCAGCTTTACGGCTAGCGGGGGTTACGAGCAGTACTTC.